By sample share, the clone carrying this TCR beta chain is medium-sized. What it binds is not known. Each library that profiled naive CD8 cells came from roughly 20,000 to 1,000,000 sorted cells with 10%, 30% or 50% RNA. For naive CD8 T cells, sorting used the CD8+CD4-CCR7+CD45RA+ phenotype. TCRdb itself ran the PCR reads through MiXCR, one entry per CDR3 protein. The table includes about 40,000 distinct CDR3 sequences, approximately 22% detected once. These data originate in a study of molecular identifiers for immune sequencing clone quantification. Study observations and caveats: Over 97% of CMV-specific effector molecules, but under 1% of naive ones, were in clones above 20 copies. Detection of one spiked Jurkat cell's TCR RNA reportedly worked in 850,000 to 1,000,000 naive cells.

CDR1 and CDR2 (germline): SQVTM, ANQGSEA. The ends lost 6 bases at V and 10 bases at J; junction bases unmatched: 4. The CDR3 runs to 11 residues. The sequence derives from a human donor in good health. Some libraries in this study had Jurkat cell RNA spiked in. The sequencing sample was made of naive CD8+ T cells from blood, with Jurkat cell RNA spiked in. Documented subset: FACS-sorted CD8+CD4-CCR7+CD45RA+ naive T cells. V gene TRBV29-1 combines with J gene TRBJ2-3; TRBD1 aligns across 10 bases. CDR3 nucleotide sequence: TGCAGCGTAGACAGGGGGCGCCCGCAGTATTTT. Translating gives CSVDRGRPQYF.